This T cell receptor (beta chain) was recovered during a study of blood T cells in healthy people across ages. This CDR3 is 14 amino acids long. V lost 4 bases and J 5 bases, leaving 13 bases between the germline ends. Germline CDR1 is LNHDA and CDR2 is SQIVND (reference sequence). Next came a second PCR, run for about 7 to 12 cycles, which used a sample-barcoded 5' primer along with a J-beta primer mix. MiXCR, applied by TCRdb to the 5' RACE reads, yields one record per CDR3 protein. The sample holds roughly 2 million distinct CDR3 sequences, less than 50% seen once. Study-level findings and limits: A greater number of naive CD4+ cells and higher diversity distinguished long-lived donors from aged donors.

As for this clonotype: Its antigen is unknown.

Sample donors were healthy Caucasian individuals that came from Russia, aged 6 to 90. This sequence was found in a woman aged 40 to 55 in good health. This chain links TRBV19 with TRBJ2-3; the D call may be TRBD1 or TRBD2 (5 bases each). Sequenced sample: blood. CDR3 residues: CASSSRDPRDTQYF. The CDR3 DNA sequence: TGTGCCAGTAGTAGCAGGGACCCGAGAGATACGCAGTATTTT.